This is a list of T cell receptor beta chains from one sample in a study of response to subunit inactivated influenza vaccine. TCRdb independently ran MiXCR on the RT-PCR reads; one entry per CDR3 protein. The data hold over 400,000 distinct CDR3 sequences, with 13% observed a single time. The sample in question was PBMCs from blood, obtained 40 to 50 days after vaccination. The receptors come from a man aged 45-60 years who received an inactivated influenza vaccine. Both conserved end residues are part of each CDR3. The D gene is left open where the match is weak. Not all rows give a size; the values are once, few, many and, for expanded clones, a class.

-	TRBV20-1	few	TRBJ2-5	CSAPDLFQETQYF	TGCAGTGCTCCCGACTTGTTCCAAGAGACCCAGTACTTC
TRBD2	TRBV20-1	-	TRBJ2-7	CSARGNSGVSSYEQYF	TGCAGTGCTAGGGGAAATAGCGGGGTAAGCTCCTACGAGCAGTACTTC
-	TRBV12-3/TRBV12-4	many	TRBJ2-3	CASRDNRGTDTQYF	TGTGCCAGCAGGGACAACAGGGGCACAGATACGCAGTATTTT
-	TRBV12-3/TRBV12-4	many	TRBJ1-2	CAAGYGYTF	TGTGCCGCGGGCTATGGCTACACCTTC
-	TRBV6-1	-	TRBJ1-1	CASTPLSDGNTEAFF	TGTGCCAGCACCCCCCTCTCAGACGGAAACACTGAAGCTTTCTTT
-	TRBV12-3/TRBV12-4	many	TRBJ2-1	CASKGGDSYNEQFF	TGTGCCAGCAAAGGCGGGGACAGCTACAATGAGCAGTTCTTC
-	TRBV4-2	-	TRBJ2-1	CASSQDETRVDF	TGTGCCAGCAGCCAAGACGAGACTAGAGTAGACTTC
-	TRBV7-9	-	TRBJ2-7	CASSLVSPPYEQYF	TGTGCCAGCAGCTTAGTCAGCCCCCCCTACGAGCAGTACTTC
-	TRBV18	-	TRBJ2-6	CASSRQDSGANVLTF	TGTGCCAGCTCGCGACAGGACTCTGGGGCCAACGTCCTGACTTTC
-	TRBV10-3	many	TRBJ1-5	CASWVGVQRQPQHF	TGTGCCAGCTGGGTTGGGGTGCAGCGTCAGCCCCAGCATTTT
-	TRBV4-3	-	TRBJ1-1	CASSQVRVSTEAFF	TGCGCCAGCAGCCAAGTTCGGGTGAGCACTGAAGCTTTCTTT
-	TRBV7-2	many	TRBJ2-7	CASSPRGRPPTYEQYF	TGTGCCAGCAGCCCTAGGGGCAGGCCCCCGACCTACGAGCAGTACTTC
-	TRBV12-3/TRBV12-4	-	TRBJ1-1	CASSREGPNTEAFF	TGTGCCAGCAGTAGGGAGGGGCCGAACACTGAAGCTTTCTTT
-	TRBV12-2	few	TRBJ1-2	CASRLVPGYTF	TGTGCAAGTCGCTTAGTTCCTGGCTACACCTTC
-	TRBV30	few	TRBJ2-5	CAWSIGGWGETQYF	TGTGCCTGGAGTATTGGGGGTTGGGGAGAGACCCAGTACTTC
-	TRBV7-2	-	TRBJ2-7	CASSPQGRGSYEQYF	TGTGCCAGCAGCCCTCAGGGGCGTGGGTCCTACGAGCAGTACTTC
TRBD1	TRBV10-3	-	TRBJ1-1	CAIRQGTENTEAFF	TGTGCCATCAGACAGGGGACAGAGAACACTGAAGCTTTCTTT
-	TRBV20-1	many	TRBJ2-7	CSAREPGLNSYEQYF	TGCAGTGCTAGAGAACCGGGACTGAATTCCTACGAGCAGTACTTC
-	TRBV12-3/TRBV12-4	-	TRBJ1-2	CASSTTAAYGYTF	TGTGCCAGCAGCACAACCGCCGCCTATGGCTACACCTTC
TRBD1	TRBV20-1	many	TRBJ1-6	CSARQGASPLHF	TGCAGTGCGAGACAGGGGGCTTCACCCCTCCACTTT
TRBD1	TRBV5-1	few	TRBJ2-5	CASSIDRGIQETQYF	TGCGCCAGCAGCATAGACAGGGGAATACAAGAGACCCAGTACTTC
-	TRBV4-3	-	TRBJ2-3	CASSQDPPPSTDTQYF	TGCGCCAGCAGCCAAGATCCACCACCTAGCACAGATACGCAGTATTTT
TRBD1	TRBV7-9	few	TRBJ2-5	CASSHKNEDRDKETQYF	TGTGCCAGCAGCCATAAAAACGAGGACAGGGATAAAGAGACCCAGTACTTC
-	TRBV20-1	few	TRBJ2-5	CSAYRATSTETQYF	TGCAGTGCTTACCGCGCCACTAGCACAGAGACCCAGTACTTC
-	TRBV27	-	TRBJ2-3	CASSPTWADTQYF	TGTGCCAGCAGCCCTACGTGGGCAGATACGCAGTATTTT
TRBD1	TRBV3-1	few	TRBJ2-2	CASSQEVNWDRVYIGELFF	TGTGCCAGCAGCCAAGAAGTTAATTGGGACAGGGTCTACATCGGGGAGCTGTTTTTT
TRBD1	TRBV7-8	-	TRBJ1-1	CASSPGTDFEAFF	TGTGCCAGCAGCCCAGGGACAGATTTCGAAGCTTTCTTT
-	TRBV28	-	TRBJ2-1	CASIGGSYNEQFF	TGTGCCAGCATCGGCGGCTCCTACAATGAGCAGTTCTTC
-	TRBV29-1	-	TRBJ2-3	CSVGLYSTDTQYF	TGCAGCGTTGGACTGTATTCCACAGATACGCAGTATTTT
-	TRBV29-1	few	TRBJ1-4	CSVAWGKFEKLFF	TGCAGCGTTGCGTGGGGGAAGTTCGAAAAACTGTTTTTT
-	TRBV4-3	few	TRBJ1-3	CASSQGAFGNTIYF	TGCGCCAGCAGCCAGGGGGCGTTTGGAAACACCATATATTTT
TRBD2	TRBV5-1	few	TRBJ2-5	CASSPSGTYQETQYF	TGCGCCAGCAGCCCTAGCGGGACGTACCAAGAGACCCAGTACTTC
-	TRBV29-1	few	TRBJ2-5	CSVALLAGETQYF	TGCAGCGTCGCCTTACTAGCAGGAGAGACCCAGTACTTC
-	TRBV20-1	-	TRBJ2-7	CSAADPLGNEQYF	TGCAGTGCAGCGGACCCCCTCGGGAACGAGCAGTACTTC
-	TRBV7-9	many	TRBJ2-3	CASTPRGGSTDTQYF	TGTGCCAGCACCCCCCGAGGCGGCAGCACAGATACGCAGTATTTT
-	TRBV10-3	many	TRBJ2-1	CAISEISLGFYEQFF	TGTGCCATCAGTGAAATAAGTTTAGGGTTCTATGAGCAGTTCTTC
-	TRBV6-1	-	TRBJ2-5	CASRPFLGGQTQYF	TGTGCCAGCAGGCCTTTTTTGGGGGGCCAGACCCAGTACTTC
TRBD2	TRBV7-8	-	TRBJ2-7	CASSSRTSGYEQYF	TGTGCCAGCAGCTCGAGGACTAGCGGCTACGAGCAGTACTTC